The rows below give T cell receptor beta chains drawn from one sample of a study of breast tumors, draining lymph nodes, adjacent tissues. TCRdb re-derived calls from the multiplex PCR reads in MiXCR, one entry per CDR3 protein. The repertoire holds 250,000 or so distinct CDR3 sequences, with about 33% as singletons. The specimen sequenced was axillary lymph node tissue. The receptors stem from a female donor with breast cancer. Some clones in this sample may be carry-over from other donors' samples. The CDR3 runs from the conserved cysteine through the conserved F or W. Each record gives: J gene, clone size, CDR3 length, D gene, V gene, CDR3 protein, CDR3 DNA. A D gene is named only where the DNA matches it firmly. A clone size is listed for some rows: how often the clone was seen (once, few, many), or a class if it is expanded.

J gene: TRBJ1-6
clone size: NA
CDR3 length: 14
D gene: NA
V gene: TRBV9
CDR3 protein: CASKGLGNNSPLHF
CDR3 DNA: TGTGCCAGCAAGGGACTCGGGAATAATTCACCCCTCCACTTT

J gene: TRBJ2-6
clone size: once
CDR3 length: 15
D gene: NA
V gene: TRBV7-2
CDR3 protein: CASSLNPSGANALPF
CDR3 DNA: TGTGCCAGCAGCTTAAATCCCTCTGGGGCCAACGCCCTGCCTTTC

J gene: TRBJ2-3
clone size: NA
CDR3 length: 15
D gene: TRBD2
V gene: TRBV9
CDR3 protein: CASGVVAGAADTQYF
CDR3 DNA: TGTGCCAGCGGCGTAGTAGCGGGGGCCGCAGATACGCAGTATTTT

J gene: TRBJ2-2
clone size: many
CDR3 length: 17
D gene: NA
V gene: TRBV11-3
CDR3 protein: CASSLGRNLQETGELFF
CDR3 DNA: TGTGCCAGCAGCTTAGGTCGGAATCTACAAGAAACCGGGGAGCTGTTTTTT

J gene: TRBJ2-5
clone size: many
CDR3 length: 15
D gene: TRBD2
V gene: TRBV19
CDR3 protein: CASSQAGVVGETQYF
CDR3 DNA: TGTGCCAGTAGCCAAGCGGGAGTGGTTGGAGAGACCCAGTACTTC

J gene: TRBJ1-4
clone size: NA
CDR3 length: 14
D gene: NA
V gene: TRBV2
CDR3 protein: CASNAGRRDERLFF
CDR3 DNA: TGTGCCAGCAATGCGGGGCGGCGGGATGAAAGACTGTTTTTT

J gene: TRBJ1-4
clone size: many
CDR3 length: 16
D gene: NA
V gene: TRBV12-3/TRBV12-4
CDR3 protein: CASSLYRGPANEKLFF
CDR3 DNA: TGTGCCAGCAGTTTATATCGGGGGCCGGCTAATGAAAAACTGTTTTTT

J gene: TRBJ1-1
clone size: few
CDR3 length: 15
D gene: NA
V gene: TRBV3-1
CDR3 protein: CASSQEPGGTTEAFF
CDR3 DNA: TGTGCCAGCAGCCAAGAGCCAGGAGGAACCACTGAAGCTTTCTTT

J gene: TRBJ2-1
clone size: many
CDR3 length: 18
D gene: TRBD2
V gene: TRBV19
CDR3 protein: CASSIDPVVAGTLNEQFF
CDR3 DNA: TGTGCCAGTAGTATAGATCCCGTGGTAGCGGGTACTCTTAATGAGCAGTTCTTC

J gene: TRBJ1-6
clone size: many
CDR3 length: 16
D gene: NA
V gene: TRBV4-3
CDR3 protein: CASSQDPSSYNSPLHF
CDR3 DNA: TGCGCCAGCAGCCAAGATCCGAGCTCCTATAATTCACCCCTCCACTTT

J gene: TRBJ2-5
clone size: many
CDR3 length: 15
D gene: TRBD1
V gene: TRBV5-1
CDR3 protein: CASSPLTGIGETQYF
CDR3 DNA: TGCGCCAGCAGCCCACTGACAGGGATTGGGGAGACCCAGTACTTC

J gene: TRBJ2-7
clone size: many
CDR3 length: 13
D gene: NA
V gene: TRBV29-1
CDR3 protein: CSVEVLGGGLQYF
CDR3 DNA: TGCAGCGTTGAAGTCCTCGGAGGGGGTCTGCAGTACTTC

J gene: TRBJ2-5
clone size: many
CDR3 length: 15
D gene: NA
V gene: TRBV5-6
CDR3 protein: CASSLGGIPRETQYF
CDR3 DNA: TGTGCCAGCAGCTTAGGTGGGATCCCTCGAGAGACCCAGTACTTC

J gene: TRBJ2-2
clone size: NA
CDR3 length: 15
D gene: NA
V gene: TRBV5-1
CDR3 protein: CASSLVSRNTGELFF
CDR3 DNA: TGCGCCAGCAGCTTGGTTAGCAGGAACACCGGGGAGCTGTTTTTT

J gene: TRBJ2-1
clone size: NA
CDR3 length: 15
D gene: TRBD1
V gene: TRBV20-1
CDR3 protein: CSAIGQGSSYNEQFF
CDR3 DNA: TGCAGTGCTATTGGACAGGGGAGCTCCTACAATGAGCAGTTCTTC

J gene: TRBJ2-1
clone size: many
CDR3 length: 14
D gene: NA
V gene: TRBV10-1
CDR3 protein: CASSERVADNEQFF
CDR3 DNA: TGCGCCAGCAGTGAGAGGGTAGCGGACAATGAGCAGTTCTTC

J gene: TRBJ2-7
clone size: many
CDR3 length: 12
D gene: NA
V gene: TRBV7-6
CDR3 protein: CASSFLFNEQYF
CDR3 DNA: TGTGCCAGCAGCTTTCTATTCAACGAGCAGTACTTC

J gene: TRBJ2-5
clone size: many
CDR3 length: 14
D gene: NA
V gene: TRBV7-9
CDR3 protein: CASSLGDLQETQYF
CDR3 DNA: TGTGCCAGCAGCTTAGGGGACCTCCAAGAGACCCAGTACTTC

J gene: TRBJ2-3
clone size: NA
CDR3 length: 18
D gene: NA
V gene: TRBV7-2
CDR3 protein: CASSFRSAGAPSYNEQYF
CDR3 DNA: TGTGCCAGCAGCTTTCGGTCCGCCGGAGCGCCTTCCTACAATGAGCAGTATTTT

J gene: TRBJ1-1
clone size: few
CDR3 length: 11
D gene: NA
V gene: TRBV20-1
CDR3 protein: CSATGALEAFF
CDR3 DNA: TGCAGTGCTACAGGGGCGCTTGAAGCTTTCTTT

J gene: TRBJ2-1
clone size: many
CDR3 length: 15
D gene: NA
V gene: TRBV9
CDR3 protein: CASSLEGTSYNEQFF
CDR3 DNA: TGTGCCAGCAGCCTAGAGGGCACCTCCTACAATGAGCAGTTCTTC

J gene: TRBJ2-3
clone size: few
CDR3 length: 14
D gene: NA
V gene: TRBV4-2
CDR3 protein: CASSQDPGTDTRYF
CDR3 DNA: TGTGCCAGCAGCCAAGATCCGGGAACAGATACGCGGTATTTT

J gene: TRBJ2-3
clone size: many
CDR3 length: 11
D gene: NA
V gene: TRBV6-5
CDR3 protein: CASHVGDTQYF
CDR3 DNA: TGTGCCAGCCATGTGGGAGATACGCAGTATTTT

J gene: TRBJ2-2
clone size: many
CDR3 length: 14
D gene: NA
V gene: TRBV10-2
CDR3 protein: CASRPQSVTGELFF
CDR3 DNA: TGCGCCAGCAGGCCCCAGTCCGTCACCGGGGAGCTGTTTTTT